The 15 T cell receptor beta chains in this list originate from one sample, sequenced in a study of OX40 agonist ivuxolimab in advanced cancers. Generated by immunoSEQ multiplex PCR, the TCRdb table keeps only in-frame clones and is missing some. The sample lists approximately 50,000 clones, about 82% occurring once. The sample consisted of CD4+ or CD8+ T cells sorted from blood, taken in a trial of the OX40 agonist ivuxolimab. These TCRs come from an adult with an advanced solid tumor such as melanoma, head and neck, liver or kidney cancer.

V is TRBV18 and J is TRBJ2-4, with 10 bases identical to TRBD1. The trim removed 5 bases at V and 7 bases at J, leaving 5 bases unmatched. The germline V gene encodes CDR1 KGHSH and CDR2 LQKENI. The CDR3 spans 14 residues. CDR3 sequence reads: CASSDRGRGNIQYF. CDR3 DNA sequence: TGTGCCAGCTCAGACAGGGGGCGCGGGAACATTCAGTACTTC.

V usage is TRBV18 and J usage is TRBJ2-2, with D perhaps TRBD2 (6 bases). Trimming removed 4 bases at V and 5 bases at J, with 8 bases between. The CDR3 loop spans 13 amino acids. Germline CDR1 KGHSH, CDR2 LQKENI. CDR3 sequence: CASSREETGELFF. The CDR3 coding sequence is TGTGCCAGCTCACGGGAGGAAACCGGGGAGCTGTTTTTT.

The chain recombines TRBV7-2 with TRBJ1-5, with TRBD1 as a possible D gene (6 bases). CDR3 length equals 15 residues. CDR1 is SGHTA and CDR2 is FQGNSA in the germline V gene. V was clipped by 2 bases and J by 6 bases, with 14 bases between them. The CDR3 DNA follows: TGTGCCAGCAGCTTACCCACAGGGATGGGTCAGCCCCAGCATTTT. Translation: CASSLPTGMGQPQHF.

The chain links TRBV19 to TRBJ1-2; 9 nucleotides line up with TRBD1. Germline-derived CDR1 and CDR2 are LNHDA and SQIVND (reference sequence). V trimming: 7 bases; J trimming: 2 bases; junction bases outside the gene matches: 8. CDR3 length: 15 residues. CDR3 amino acids: CASTRPGQGNYGYTF. DNA of the CDR3: TGTGCCAGTACCCGTCCGGGACAGGGCAACTATGGCTACACCTTC.

V is TRBV5-4 and J is TRBJ2-3; no clear D gene. The CDR3 contains 14 residues. V lost 4 bases, J lost 0 bases, and 9 bases lay in between. CDR1 and CDR2 (germline): SGHNT, YYREEE (reference sequence). The CDR3 loop reads CASSLQTSTDTQYF. DNA of the CDR3: TGTGCCAGCAGCCTCCAAACTAGCACAGATACGCAGTATTTT.

The chain is built from TRBV6-1 and TRBJ2-3; TRBD2 aligns across 15 bases. The CDR3 is 16 amino acids. Germline V gene lookup returns CDR1 MNHNS and CDR2 SASEGT. J gave up 3 bases and V 3 bases, and 1 base lay outside the gene matches. CDR3 nucleotides: TGTGCCAGCAGTGAGGGACTAGCGGGGGGAACAGATACGCAGTATTTT. It specifies CASSEGLAGGTDTQYF.

The gene calls are TRBV6-6 and TRBJ1-5, with 7 nucleotides matching TRBD1. The V segment lost 2 bases and the J segment 4 bases; nucleotides outside the gene matches: 5. The CDR3 has 15 residues. The germline gives CDR1 MNHNY, CDR2 SVGAGI (reference sequence). The CDR3 region has the DNA TGTGCCAGCAGTTACAGACAGGGAGTAAATCAGCCCCAGCATTTT. Its translation is CASSYRQGVNQPQHF.

The rearrangement uses TRBV5-1 and TRBJ1-1; 7 positions match TRBD1. J lost 1 base, V lost 4 bases, and 7 bases had no gene match. CDR3 length: 15 amino acids. Per germline, CDR1 SGHRS and CDR2 YFSETQ. The CDR3 bases are TGCGCCAGCAGCCCCGGGGGGGACAGGAACACTGAAGCTTTCTTT. Translated: CASSPGGDRNTEAFF.

This clone was picked up a small number of times. The V gene is TRBV2, the J gene TRBJ1-6, with a tentative D call TRBD1 (5 bases). Trimming took off 1 base at V and 10 bases at J, with 8 bases between the two ends. CDR1 SNHLY and CDR2 FYNNEI come from the germline V gene. CDR3 size: 13 residues. CDR3 bases: TGTGCCAGCAGTGAAGGGGGACGGTCACCCCTCCACTTT. Translation gives CASSEGGRSPLHF.

The CDR3: CASRITQPQHF. In DNA form, the CDR3 reads TGTGCCAGCAGGATAACTCAGCCCCAGCATTTT. The genes are TRBV2 and TRBJ1-5; D call uncertain. Trimming took 6 bases from V and 6 from J, leaving 6 bases between them. CDR3 length equals 11 residues. Germline CDR1 SNHLY, CDR2 FYNNEI. Filled out from reference TRBV2 and TRBJ1-5, the complete variable domain reads EPEVTQTPSHQVTQMGQEVILRCVPISNHLYFYWYRQILGQKVEFLVSFYNNEISEKSEIFDDQFSVERPDGSNFTLKIRSTKLEDSAMYFCASRITQPQHFGDGTRLSIL.

The chain is built from TRBV10-3 and TRBJ1-2; 10 bases align to TRBD1. V trimming: 3 bases; J trimming: 0 bases; junction bases outside the gene matches: 10. This CDR3 contains 18 residues. The germline CDR1 and CDR2 sequences are ENHRY and SYGVKD. The CDR3: CAISDHVGQGISNYGYTF. In DNA form, the CDR3 reads TGTGCCATCAGTGACCACGTGGGACAGGGGATTTCTAACTATGGCTACACCTTC.

Written as DNA, the CDR3 is TGTGCCAGCACCCCGGACCCCGGCACTGAAGCTTTCTTT. Encoded protein: CASTPDPGTEAFF. V and J are TRBV6-6 and TRBJ1-1, with no clear D. V was trimmed by 7 bases and J by 4 bases, leaving 13 bases between them. Germline V gene sequence: CDR1 MNHNY, CDR2 SVGAGI (reference sequence). The CDR3 covers 13 residues.

This chain joins TRBV7-2 and TRBJ2-2; D is unclear. V lost 0 bases, J lost 5 bases, and 4 bases lay in between. This CDR3 is 13 amino acids long. Germline V gene lookup returns CDR1 SGHTA and CDR2 FQGNSA. The CDR3 here is CASSLARTGELFF. The CDR3 nucleotides are TGTGCCAGCAGCTTAGCACGGACCGGGGAGCTGTTTTTT.

The V gene is TRBV7-8, the J gene TRBJ2-1, with 8 nucleotides matching TRBD1. With 3 bases clipped from V and 7 bases from J, the junction kept 5 bases outside the gene matches. The CDR3 loop spans 14 amino acids. The germline CDR1 and CDR2 sequences are SGHVS and FQNEAQ. The CDR3 reads CASSLIRTGNEQFF. Here the CDR3 DNA reads TGTGCCAGCAGCTTGATCCGGACAGGGAATGAGCAGTTCTTC.

The chain couples TRBV25-1 to TRBJ1-6; 9 bases line up with TRBD1. Germline values: CDR1 MGHDK, CDR2 SYGVNS. V was clipped by 1 base and J by 13 bases; unmatched bases: 11. There are 16 residues in the CDR3. CDR3 nucleotide sequence: TGTGCCAGCAGTGAATCAGGGGACAGGGATCTCCGGCCCCTCCACTTT. Protein: CASSESGDRDLRPLHF.